A selection of T cell receptor beta chains follows, all from one sample in a study of blood T cell repertoires in COVID-19. This table comes from immunoSEQ multiplex PCR, and its TCRdb copy is limited to in-frame clones, with some not included. Of fewer than 100,000 clones listed, roughly 87% were seen once; the top ten hold roughly 10%. Sequenced: peripheral blood. These TCRs come from a man aged 45-65 years with acute or convalescent COVID-19. Each CDR3 is given with its conserved first and last residue. D genes are given only for firm matches. Rows give clone size only sometimes, using once, few, many, or a class for an expanded clone.

abundance: few; d_gene: -; j_gene: TRBJ2-7; v_gene: TRBV30; len: 14; CDR3aa: CAWSVGDISYEQYF; CDR3nt: TGTGCCTGGAGTGTAGGGGACATATCCTACGAGCAGTACTTC
abundance: few; d_gene: TRBD2; j_gene: TRBJ2-4; v_gene: TRBV6-2/TRBV6-3; len: 16; CDR3aa: CASSDGGRAHGNIQYF; CDR3nt: TGTGCCAGCAGTGATGGCGGGAGGGCCCATGGAAACATTCAGTACTTC
abundance: -; d_gene: -; j_gene: TRBJ2-7; v_gene: TRBV5-1; len: 13; CDR3aa: CASSLDRDAEQYF; CDR3nt: TGCGCCAGCAGCTTGGACAGAGATGCCGAGCAGTACTTC
abundance: -; d_gene: -; j_gene: TRBJ1-1; v_gene: TRBV5-1; len: 12; CDR3aa: CASSVGWSEAFF; CDR3nt: TGCGCCAGCAGCGTCGGGTGGTCTGAAGCTTTCTTT
abundance: -; d_gene: -; j_gene: TRBJ2-1; v_gene: TRBV9; len: 16; CDR3aa: CASSVGPARGYNEQFF; CDR3nt: TGTGCCAGCAGCGTAGGACCAGCTAGGGGATACAATGAGCAGTTCTTC
abundance: -; d_gene: -; j_gene: TRBJ1-3; v_gene: TRBV7-2; len: 16; CDR3aa: CASSPSQGSAGNTIYF; CDR3nt: TGTGCCAGCAGCCCAAGCCAGGGATCCGCTGGAAACACCATATATTTT
abundance: -; d_gene: -; j_gene: TRBJ1-3; v_gene: TRBV7-3; len: 16; CDR3aa: CASSLEGTNSGNTIYF; CDR3nt: TGTGCCAGCAGCTTGGAGGGTACTAACTCTGGAAACACCATATATTTT
abundance: once; d_gene: -; j_gene: TRBJ2-2; v_gene: TRBV27; len: 14; CDR3aa: CASSVGQPTGELFF; CDR3nt: TGTGCCAGCAGTGTCGGACAGCCCACCGGGGAGCTGTTTTTT
abundance: -; d_gene: TRBD1; j_gene: TRBJ2-1; v_gene: TRBV2; len: 13; CDR3aa: CASSEGIQGPRFF; CDR3nt: TGTGCCAGCAGTGAAGGGATACAGGGGCCCAGGTTCTTC
abundance: -; d_gene: TRBD1; j_gene: TRBJ1-5; v_gene: TRBV5-1; len: 14; CDR3aa: CASSPGTEDQPQHF; CDR3nt: TGCGCCAGCAGTCCCGGGACAGAGGATCAGCCCCAGCATTTT
abundance: -; d_gene: TRBD1; j_gene: TRBJ1-4; v_gene: TRBV27; len: 14; CDR3aa: CASSLTGGGEKLFF; CDR3nt: TGTGCCAGCAGTCTAACAGGGGGTGGGGAAAAACTGTTTTTT
abundance: -; d_gene: -; j_gene: TRBJ2-5; v_gene: TRBV9; len: 12; CDR3aa: CASSLTGETQYF; CDR3nt: TGTGCCAGCAGCCTTACAGGGGAGACCCAGTACTTC
abundance: many; d_gene: -; j_gene: TRBJ1-2; v_gene: TRBV5-4; len: 17; CDR3aa: CASSLNREVEVGNGYTF; CDR3nt: TGTGCCAGCAGCTTGAACAGGGAAGTAGAAGTAGGGAATGGCTACACCTTC
abundance: -; d_gene: TRBD1; j_gene: TRBJ1-6; v_gene: TRBV20-1; len: 11; CDR3aa: CHRGRNSPLHF; CDR3nt: TGCCACAGGGGTAGGAATTCACCCCTCCACTTT
abundance: -; d_gene: TRBD1; j_gene: TRBJ2-7; v_gene: TRBV19; len: 14; CDR3aa: CASRTGQGTYEQYF; CDR3nt: TGTGCCAGTAGGACGGGACAGGGGACCTACGAGCAGTACTTC
abundance: -; d_gene: -; j_gene: TRBJ1-2; v_gene: TRBV5-1; len: 14; CDR3aa: CASSLKGEDYGYTF; CDR3nt: TGCGCCAGCAGCTTGAAGGGAGAGGACTATGGCTACACCTTC
abundance: -; d_gene: TRBD2; j_gene: TRBJ2-1; v_gene: TRBV5-1; len: 16; CDR3aa: CASSLVSREGLNEQFF; CDR3nt: TGCGCCAGCAGCTTGGTTAGCCGGGAGGGCCTCAATGAGCAGTTCTTC
abundance: -; d_gene: TRBD2; j_gene: TRBJ2-1; v_gene: TRBV28; len: 15; CDR3aa: CASSPRTSPYNEQFF; CDR3nt: TGTGCCAGCAGTCCCCGGACTAGTCCCTACAATGAGCAGTTCTTC
abundance: -; d_gene: TRBD1; j_gene: TRBJ2-3; v_gene: TRBV11-1; len: 14; CDR3aa: CASRGQVGADTQYF; CDR3nt: TGTGCCAGCAGGGGACAGGTCGGCGCAGATACGCAGTATTTT
abundance: -; d_gene: -; j_gene: TRBJ2-7; v_gene: TRBV7-3; len: 13; CDR3aa: CASSPGSAYEQYF; CDR3nt: TGTGCCAGCAGCCCCGGTTCGGCCTACGAGCAGTACTTC
abundance: few; d_gene: -; j_gene: TRBJ1-4; v_gene: TRBV2; len: 14; CDR3aa: CASRPDSLNEKLFF; CDR3nt: TGTGCCAGCAGACCCGACAGCCTTAATGAAAAACTGTTTTTT
abundance: -; d_gene: TRBD1; j_gene: TRBJ2-5; v_gene: TRBV6-6; len: 15; CDR3aa: CASSSGTGWQETQYF; CDR3nt: TGTGCCAGCAGTTCCGGGACAGGGTGGCAAGAGACCCAGTACTTC
abundance: -; d_gene: -; j_gene: TRBJ1-4; v_gene: TRBV4-1; len: 16; CDR3aa: CASSPSIAATNEKLFF; CDR3nt: TGCGCCAGCAGCCCCTCGATCGCGGCAACTAATGAAAAACTGTTTTTT
abundance: -; d_gene: -; j_gene: TRBJ1-5; v_gene: TRBV6-1; len: 16; CDR3aa: CASSVSPGGAQGPQHF; CDR3nt: TGTGCCAGCAGTGTGTCCCCCGGGGGGGCTCAGGGGCCCCAGCATTTT
abundance: -; d_gene: TRBD2; j_gene: TRBJ2-2; v_gene: TRBV20-1; len: 15; CDR3aa: CSASDSGRNTGELFF; CDR3nt: TGCAGTGCTAGTGATAGCGGGCGTAACACCGGGGAGCTGTTTTTT
abundance: -; d_gene: -; j_gene: TRBJ2-5; v_gene: TRBV4-1; len: 13; CDR3aa: CASSQAGSGTQYF; CDR3nt: TGCGCCAGCAGCCAAGCAGGAAGCGGGACCCAGTACTTC
abundance: few; d_gene: -; j_gene: TRBJ1-5; v_gene: TRBV5-8; len: 11; CDR3aa: CASSLDQPQHF; CDR3nt: TGTGCCAGCAGCCTTGATCAGCCCCAGCATTTT
abundance: once; d_gene: TRBD2; j_gene: TRBJ2-2; v_gene: TRBV11-2; len: 19; CDR3aa: CASSLGWGTSGSVTGELFF; CDR3nt: TGTGCCAGCAGCTTGGGGTGGGGGACTAGCGGGAGTGTCACCGGGGAGCTGTTTTTT
abundance: -; d_gene: TRBD1; j_gene: TRBJ1-1; v_gene: TRBV28; len: 13; CDR3aa: CASSNTGVGEAFF; CDR3nt: TGTGCCAGCAGTAACACAGGGGTGGGTGAAGCTTTCTTT
abundance: few; d_gene: -; j_gene: TRBJ1-2; v_gene: TRBV19; len: 15; CDR3aa: CASSGYRSLNYGYTF; CDR3nt: TGTGCCAGTAGTGGGTACAGAAGTCTAAACTATGGCTACACCTTC
abundance: -; d_gene: TRBD2; j_gene: TRBJ2-1; v_gene: TRBV11-3; len: 19; CDR3aa: CASSLDLTSGGSSYNEQFF; CDR3nt: TGTGCCAGCAGCTTAGACCTGACTAGCGGAGGGAGCTCCTACAATGAGCAGTTCTTC
abundance: -; d_gene: -; j_gene: TRBJ2-6; v_gene: TRBV19; len: 16; CDR3aa: CASRDTYLSGANVLTF; CDR3nt: TGTGCCAGTCGGGACACCTACCTCTCTGGGGCCAACGTCCTGACTTTC
abundance: -; d_gene: -; j_gene: TRBJ1-2; v_gene: TRBV27; len: 13; CDR3aa: CASSSEGNYGYTF; CDR3nt: TGTGCCAGCAGTTCCGAGGGAAACTATGGCTACACCTTC
abundance: -; d_gene: -; j_gene: TRBJ1-5; v_gene: TRBV27; len: 15; CDR3aa: CASRKQGNSNQPQHF; CDR3nt: TGTGCCAGCAGAAAACAGGGAAATAGCAATCAGCCCCAGCATTTT
abundance: -; d_gene: TRBD1; j_gene: TRBJ1-1; v_gene: TRBV5-4; len: 13; CDR3aa: CASSVTGGTEAFF; CDR3nt: TGTGCCAGCAGCGTGACAGGGGGCACTGAAGCTTTCTTT
abundance: -; d_gene: -; j_gene: TRBJ1-5; v_gene: TRBV18; len: 13; CDR3aa: CASSQLGIPPQHF; CDR3nt: TGTGCCAGCTCACAACTAGGAATCCCTCCCCAGCATTTT
abundance: few; d_gene: TRBD1; j_gene: TRBJ1-3; v_gene: TRBV7-2; len: 19; CDR3aa: CASSLVPGRGAFSGNTIYF; CDR3nt: TGTGCCAGCAGCTTAGTTCCCGGCAGGGGGGCCTTCTCTGGAAACACCATATATTTT
abundance: -; d_gene: TRBD1; j_gene: TRBJ1-3; v_gene: TRBV15; len: 16; CDR3aa: CATSRRQGAGGNTIYF; CDR3nt: TGTGCCACCAGCAGGCGACAGGGGGCAGGTGGAAACACCATATATTTT
abundance: -; d_gene: -; j_gene: TRBJ1-1; v_gene: TRBV5-6; len: 13; CDR3aa: CASSLDVQTEAFF; CDR3nt: TGTGCCAGCAGCTTGGATGTTCAGACTGAAGCTTTCTTT
abundance: -; d_gene: -; j_gene: TRBJ1-5; v_gene: TRBV7-5; len: 15; CDR3aa: CARSLARGSNQPQHF; CDR3nt: TGTGCCAGAAGCCTAGCGCGGGGTAGCAATCAGCCCCAGCATTTT
abundance: -; d_gene: -; j_gene: TRBJ2-1; v_gene: TRBV7-2; len: 13; CDR3aa: CASSQGQINEQFF; CDR3nt: TGTGCCAGCAGCCAGGGACAAATCAATGAGCAGTTCTTC
abundance: -; d_gene: -; j_gene: TRBJ2-7; v_gene: TRBV7-2; len: 16; CDR3aa: CASSLDSRRSSYEQYF; CDR3nt: TGTGCCAGCAGCTTAGATTCTCGGCGGAGCTCCTACGAGCAGTACTTC
abundance: -; d_gene: -; j_gene: TRBJ2-7; v_gene: TRBV7-8; len: 13; CDR3aa: CASQGHSDYEQYF; CDR3nt: TGTGCCAGCCAGGGACACTCTGACTACGAGCAGTACTTC
abundance: -; d_gene: -; j_gene: TRBJ2-7; v_gene: TRBV7-2; len: 14; CDR3aa: CASSLAGGSYEQYF; CDR3nt: TGTGCCAGCAGCTTAGCGGGGGGATCCTACGAGCAGTACTTC
abundance: -; d_gene: -; j_gene: TRBJ1-2; v_gene: TRBV27; len: 13; CDR3aa: CASSYLKGNGYTF; CDR3nt: TGTGCCAGCAGTTACTTAAAGGGGAACGGCTACACCTTC
abundance: -; d_gene: -; j_gene: TRBJ1-1; v_gene: TRBV23-1; len: 15; CDR3aa: CASSGQLNMNTEAFF; CDR3nt: TGCGCCAGCAGCGGACAGCTCAACATGAACACTGAAGCTTTCTTT
abundance: -; d_gene: TRBD1; j_gene: TRBJ1-2; v_gene: TRBV6-1; len: 14; CDR3aa: CASSDAGQGYGYTF; CDR3nt: TGTGCCAGCAGTGATGCAGGACAGGGCTATGGCTACACCTTC
abundance: -; d_gene: -; j_gene: TRBJ1-2; v_gene: TRBV10-2; len: 13; CDR3aa: CASSPRTAYGYTF; CDR3nt: TGCGCCAGCAGTCCGAGGACAGCTTATGGCTACACCTTC
abundance: once; d_gene: -; j_gene: TRBJ2-3; v_gene: TRBV27; len: 14; CDR3aa: CASSSFSSGGTQYF; CDR3nt: TGTGCCAGCAGTTCTTTCTCCTCCGGTGGTACGCAGTATTTT
abundance: -; d_gene: TRBD1; j_gene: TRBJ1-2; v_gene: TRBV24-1; len: 14; CDR3aa: CATAPGQGAQGYTF; CDR3nt: TGTGCCACTGCACCGGGACAGGGGGCGCAGGGCTACACCTTC
abundance: -; d_gene: TRBD1; j_gene: TRBJ2-7; v_gene: TRBV19; len: 16; CDR3aa: CASSTLEGQGTYEQYF; CDR3nt: TGTGCCAGTAGTACGCTAGAGGGACAGGGAACTTACGAGCAGTACTTC
abundance: few; d_gene: -; j_gene: TRBJ1-1; v_gene: TRBV7-2; len: 13; CDR3aa: CASSLGPDTEAFF; CDR3nt: TGTGCCAGCAGCTTAGGGCCAGACACTGAAGCTTTCTTT
abundance: -; d_gene: TRBD1; j_gene: TRBJ1-1; v_gene: TRBV5-1; len: 13; CDR3aa: CASSGTGVPEAFF; CDR3nt: TGCGCCAGCAGCGGAACAGGGGTGCCTGAAGCTTTCTTT
abundance: -; d_gene: -; j_gene: TRBJ1-1; v_gene: TRBV6-4; len: 13; CDR3aa: CASSTGGDTEAFF; CDR3nt: TGTGCCAGCAGCACCGGCGGGGACACTGAAGCTTTCTTT
abundance: few; d_gene: -; j_gene: TRBJ1-6; v_gene: TRBV6-2/TRBV6-3; len: 13; CDR3aa: CASSYVPDSPLHF; CDR3nt: TGTGCCAGCAGTTACGTCCCGGATTCACCCCTCCACTTT
abundance: -; d_gene: -; j_gene: TRBJ2-7; v_gene: TRBV12-3/TRBV12-4; len: 12; CDR3aa: CASRPGGGEQYF; CDR3nt: TGTGCCAGCCGGCCAGGGGGAGGCGAGCAGTACTTC
abundance: -; d_gene: -; j_gene: TRBJ1-1; v_gene: TRBV7-3; len: 13; CDR3aa: CASSLVTDTEAFF; CDR3nt: TGTGCCAGCAGTCTCGTGACAGACACTGAAGCTTTCTTT